These T cell receptor beta chains were read from a single sample in a study of cytomegalovirus exposure and HLA in healthy donors. Sequencing used immunoSEQ multiplex PCR; TCRdb keeps in-frame clones, though not all of them. The sample holds some 130,000 clones, 65% to 90% seen once. The specimen sequenced was PBMCs. Receptors were obtained from a girl aged 2 to 10 in good health and CMV-seronegative. Both conserved end residues are part of each CDR3. D genes are given only for firm matches. Only part of the rows carry a size: once, few, many, or a class if the clone is expanded.

d_gene	abundance	v_gene	j_gene	CDR3nt	CDR3aa
NA	NA	TRBV5-6	TRBJ2-5	TGTGCCAGCAGCTTTGGACTGGACCAAGAGACCCAGTACTTC	CASSFGLDQETQYF
NA	NA	TRBV4-1	TRBJ1-2	TGCGCCAGCAGCCAACCTAGGAGGGGTTCCGCCTATGGCTACACCTTC	CASSQPRRGSAYGYTF
TRBD1	NA	TRBV7-2	TRBJ2-7	TGTGCCAGCAGCCTGGACAGGGGGCTCTCCTACGAGCAGTACTTC	CASSLDRGLSYEQYF
TRBD1	NA	TRBV4-3	TRBJ2-5	TGCGCCAGCAGCCAAGATCGCGACAGGGGGTCTTCAGAGACCCAGTACTTC	CASSQDRDRGSSETQYF
NA	NA	TRBV4-2	TRBJ1-2	TGTGCCAGCAGCCAAGAGGGGGGGACTGGCTACACCTTC	CASSQEGGTGYTF
TRBD1	NA	TRBV7-2	TRBJ1-2	TGTGCCAGCAGCTTAGGCGGGACAGGATATGGCTACACCTTC	CASSLGGTGYGYTF
NA	NA	TRBV10-3	TRBJ1-1	TGTGCCATCAGTGAGTCAGGGGAGGAAACTGAAGCTTTCTTT	CAISESGEETEAFF
NA	NA	TRBV21-1	TRBJ1-4	TGTGCCAGCAGCAGTGGGGATAGACAGGGAAAAGCAACTAATGAAAAACTGTTTTTT	CASSSGDRQGKATNEKLFF
NA	NA	TRBV7-9	TRBJ2-2	TGTGCCAGCAGCATAGGGGCTGTCCAGGGCGGGGAGCTGTTTTTT	CASSIGAVQGGELFF
TRBD1	NA	TRBV6-1	TRBJ2-3	TGTGCCAGCAGTGAACAACAGGGGTTAGGAACAGATACGCAGTATTTT	CASSEQQGLGTDTQYF
NA	once	TRBV7-2	TRBJ1-4	TGTGCCAGCAGCTACCGGGAAGCCAGGGGTGGGTCTAATGAAAAACTGTTTTTT	CASSYREARGGSNEKLFF
TRBD2	NA	TRBV27	TRBJ2-2	TGTGCCAGCAACCCTCGCGGAGCGGGGGCGGGGACCGGGGAGCTGTTTTTT	CASNPRGAGAGTGELFF
NA	NA	TRBV6-5	TRBJ1-3	TGTGCCAGCAGTTCGACAGTCTCTGGAAACACCATATATTTT	CASSSTVSGNTIYF
TRBD1	NA	TRBV11-2	TRBJ2-1	TGTGCCAGCAGCTTATCGACCCTGACAGGGGTTTACAATGAGCAGTTCTTC	CASSLSTLTGVYNEQFF
TRBD1	NA	TRBV15	TRBJ1-6	TGTGCCACCGGGGACAGGTATAATTCACCCCTCCACTTT	CATGDRYNSPLHF
TRBD1	NA	TRBV11-2	TRBJ2-2	TGTGCCAGCAGCTTCTTGGGCAGGGGGCGCAACGGGGAGCTGTTTTTT	CASSFLGRGRNGELFF
NA	NA	TRBV13	TRBJ2-7	TGTGCCAGCAGCTTAGGGCCTGGGGGGAAGGCCTACGAGCAGTACTTC	CASSLGPGGKAYEQYF